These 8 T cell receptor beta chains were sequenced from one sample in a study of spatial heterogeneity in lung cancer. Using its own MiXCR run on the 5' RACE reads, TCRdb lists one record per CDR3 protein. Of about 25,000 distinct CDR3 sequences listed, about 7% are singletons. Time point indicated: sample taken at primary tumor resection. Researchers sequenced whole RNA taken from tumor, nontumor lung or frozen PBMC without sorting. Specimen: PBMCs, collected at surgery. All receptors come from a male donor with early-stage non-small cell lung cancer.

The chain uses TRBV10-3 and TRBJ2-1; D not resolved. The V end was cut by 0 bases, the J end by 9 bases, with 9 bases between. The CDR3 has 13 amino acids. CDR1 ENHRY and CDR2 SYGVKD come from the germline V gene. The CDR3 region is CAISESVGLEQFF. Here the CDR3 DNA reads TGTGCCATCAGTGAGTCGGTAGGGCTTGAGCAGTTCTTC.

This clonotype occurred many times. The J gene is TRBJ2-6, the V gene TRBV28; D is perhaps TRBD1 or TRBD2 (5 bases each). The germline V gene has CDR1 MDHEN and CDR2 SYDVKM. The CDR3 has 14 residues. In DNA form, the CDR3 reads TGTGGCACGAGGGGTTACTCTGGGGCCAACGTCCTGACTTTC. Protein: CGTRGYSGANVLTF.

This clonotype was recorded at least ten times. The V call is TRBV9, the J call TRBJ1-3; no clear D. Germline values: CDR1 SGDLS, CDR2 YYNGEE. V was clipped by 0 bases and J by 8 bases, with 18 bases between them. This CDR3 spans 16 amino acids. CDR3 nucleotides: TGTGCCAGCAGCGTAGACCTGAGCACCCGAGGAGACACCATATATTTT. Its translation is CASSVDLSTRGDTIYF.

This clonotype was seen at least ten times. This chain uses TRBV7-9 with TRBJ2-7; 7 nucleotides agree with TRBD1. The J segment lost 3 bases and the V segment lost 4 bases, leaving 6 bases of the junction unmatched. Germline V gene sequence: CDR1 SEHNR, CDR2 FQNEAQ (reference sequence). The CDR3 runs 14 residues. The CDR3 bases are TGTGCCAGCAGCTCACGACAGGGCTACTACGAGCAGTACTTC. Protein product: CASSSRQGYYEQYF. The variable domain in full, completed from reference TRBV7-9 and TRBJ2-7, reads DTGVSQNPRHKITKRGQNVTFRCDPISEHNRLYWYRQTLGQGPEFLTYFQNEAQLEKSRLLSDRFSAERPKGSFSTLEIQRTEQGDSAMYLCASSSRQGYYEQYFGPGTRLTVT.

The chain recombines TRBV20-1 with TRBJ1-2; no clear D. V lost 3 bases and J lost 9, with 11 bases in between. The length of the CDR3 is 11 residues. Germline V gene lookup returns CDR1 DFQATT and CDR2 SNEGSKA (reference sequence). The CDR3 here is CSASGVRSYTF. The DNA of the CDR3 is TGCAGTGCTAGCGGGGTCCGGAGCTACACCTTC.

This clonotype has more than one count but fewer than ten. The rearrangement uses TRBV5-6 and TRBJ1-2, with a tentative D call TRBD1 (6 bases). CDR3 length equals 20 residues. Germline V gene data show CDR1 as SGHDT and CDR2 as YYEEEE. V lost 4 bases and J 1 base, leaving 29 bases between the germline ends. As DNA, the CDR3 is TGTGCCAGCAGCCCACCCCCTTATCGGGACATAATGGGGCGTAACTATGGCTACACCTTC. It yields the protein CASSPPPYRDIMGRNYGYTF.

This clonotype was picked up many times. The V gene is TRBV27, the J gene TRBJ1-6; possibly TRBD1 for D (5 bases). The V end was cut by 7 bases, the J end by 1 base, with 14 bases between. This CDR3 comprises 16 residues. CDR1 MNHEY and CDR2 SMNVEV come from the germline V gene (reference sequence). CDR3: CASTWQGSSYNSPLHF. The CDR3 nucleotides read TGTGCCAGCACCTGGCAGGGTTCGTCCTATAATTCACCCCTCCACTTT.

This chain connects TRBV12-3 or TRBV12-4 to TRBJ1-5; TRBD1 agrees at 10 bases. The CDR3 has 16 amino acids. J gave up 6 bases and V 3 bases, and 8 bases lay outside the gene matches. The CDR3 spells CASSFMDRGISQPQHF. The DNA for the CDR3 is TGTGCCAGCAGTTTCATGGACAGGGGGATCAGTCAGCCCCAGCATTTT.